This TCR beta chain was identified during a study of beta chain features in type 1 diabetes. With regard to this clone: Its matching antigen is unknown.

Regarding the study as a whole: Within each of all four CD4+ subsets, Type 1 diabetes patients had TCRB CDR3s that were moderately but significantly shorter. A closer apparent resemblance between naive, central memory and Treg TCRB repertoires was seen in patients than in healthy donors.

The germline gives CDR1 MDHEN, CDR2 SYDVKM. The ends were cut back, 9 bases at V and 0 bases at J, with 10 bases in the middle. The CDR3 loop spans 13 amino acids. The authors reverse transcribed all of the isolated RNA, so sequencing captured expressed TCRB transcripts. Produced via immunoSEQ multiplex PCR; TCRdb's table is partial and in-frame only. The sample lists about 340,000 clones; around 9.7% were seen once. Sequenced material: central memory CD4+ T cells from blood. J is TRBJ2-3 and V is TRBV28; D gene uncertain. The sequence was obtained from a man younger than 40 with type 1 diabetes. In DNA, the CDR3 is TGTGCCAGTTATGAGCGAAGCACAGATACGCAGTATTTT. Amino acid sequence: CASYERSTDTQYF.